The clone carrying this TCR beta chain was recorded at least ten times. The antigen is undetermined. A template switching step contributed a universal primer site, while unique molecular identifiers were present in the cDNA. TCRdb independently ran MiXCR on the 5' RACE reads; one entry per CDR3 protein. The data hold hundreds of thousands of distinct CDR3 sequences, with about 14% observed a single time. Trimming left V 7 bases short and J 0 bases short, with 10 bases between. This CDR3 has 14 amino acids. The V gene's germline CDR1 is MNHNS and CDR2 SASEGT. The sample comes from a study of identical twins. Study-level points and caveats: Invariant MAIT and iNKT cells may have partly biased zero-insertion analyses. Conclusions leaned on cross-sectional statistical analysis and did not track the same donors over time.

The sequencing sample was made of memory (CD45RO+) T cells sorted from blood. The V call is TRBV6-1, the J call TRBJ1-5; maybe TRBD1 (6 bases). The receptor was isolated from a woman under 30 in good health. The CDR3 nucleotides read TGTGCCAGCAACCCGACAGGTAGCAATCAGCCCCAGCATTTT. It encodes CASNPTGSNQPQHF.